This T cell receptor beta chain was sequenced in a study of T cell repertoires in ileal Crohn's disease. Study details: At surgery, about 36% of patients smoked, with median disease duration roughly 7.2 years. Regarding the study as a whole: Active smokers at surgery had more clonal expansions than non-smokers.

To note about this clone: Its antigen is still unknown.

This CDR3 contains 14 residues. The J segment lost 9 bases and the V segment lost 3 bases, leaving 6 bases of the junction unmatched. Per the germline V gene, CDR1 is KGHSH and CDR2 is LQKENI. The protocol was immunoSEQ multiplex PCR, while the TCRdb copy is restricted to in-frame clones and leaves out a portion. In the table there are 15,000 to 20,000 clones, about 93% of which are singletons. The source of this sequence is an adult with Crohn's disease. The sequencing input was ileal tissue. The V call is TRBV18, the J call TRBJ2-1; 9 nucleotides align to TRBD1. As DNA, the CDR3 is TGTGCCAGCTCACCTGGACAGGGGTCTGGTGAGCAGTTCTTC. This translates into CASSPGQGSGEQFF.